The clone carrying this T cell receptor (beta chain) has more than one count but fewer than ten. This entry belongs to a study of T-cell reconstitution after alpha-beta-depleted transplantation in children. TCRbeta library construction was performed incorporating unique molecular identifiers. MiXCR, run by TCRdb on the PCR reads, gives a single entry per CDR3 protein. The sample has approximately 490,000 distinct CDR3 sequences, 10% seen once. Here the sequenced sample was PBMCs, taken before TCRalphabeta/CD19-depleted stem cell transplant. The sequence was obtained from a child aged 2-9 years with inherited bone marrow failure, due to receive a stem cell transplant.

The CDR3 is CASSTSGSIYEQYF. DNA of the CDR3: TGTGCCAGCAGTACTAGCGGGAGTATCTACGAGCAGTACTTC. V and J are TRBV12-3 or TRBV12-4 and TRBJ2-7; 11 bases are shared with TRBD2. The CDR3 has 14 residues. V lost 5 bases and J lost 3; bases outside the gene matches: 3.